The clone carrying this T cell receptor beta chain was seen repeatedly, ten times or more. Its antigen is not identified. People with hyperthyroidism were aged 18 to 65 and newly diagnosed, under 2 months' duration. The evidence that diagnosis relied on was clinical symptoms, serum thyroxine, TRAb, thyroid ultrasound and orbital computed tomography. This sample was included in a study of Graves' ophthalmopathy and Graves' hyperthyroidism. Study-level points and caveats: Ophthalmopathy progression prediction by the model yielded a sensitivity of approximately 71% and a specificity of 72.22%. For separating ophthalmopathy from stable hyperthyroidism, a 13-signature model gave roughly 90% sensitivity and roughly 78% specificity.

For repertoire sequencing, the TCR beta CDR3 regions were amplified from RNA transcripts. Scientists carried out first-round RT-PCR using HTBI primers and then a second-round multiplex PCR. Via MiXCR, TCRdb re-called the multiplex PCR reads, giving one row per CDR3 protein. There are 600,000 to 650,000 distinct CDR3 sequences in the sample; 20% to 25% occur only once, and roughly 6.9% lies in the top ten. The sequence was collected from a woman under 30 with stable Graves' hyperthyroidism. Some clones in this sample may be carry-over from other donors' samples. The sample was peripheral blood.

Written as DNA, the CDR3 is TGTGCCAGCAGCCATAAGACAGGCTGGGAGCAGTACTTC. Protein sequence: CASSHKTGWEQYF. The rearrangement links TRBV7-9 to TRBJ2-7; weak D call: TRBD1 (6 bases). The V end lost 5 bases, the J end lost 7 bases, and 15 bases lay between the germline ends. Germline V gene sequence: CDR1 SEHNR, CDR2 FQNEAQ (reference sequence). CDR3 length: 13 residues.